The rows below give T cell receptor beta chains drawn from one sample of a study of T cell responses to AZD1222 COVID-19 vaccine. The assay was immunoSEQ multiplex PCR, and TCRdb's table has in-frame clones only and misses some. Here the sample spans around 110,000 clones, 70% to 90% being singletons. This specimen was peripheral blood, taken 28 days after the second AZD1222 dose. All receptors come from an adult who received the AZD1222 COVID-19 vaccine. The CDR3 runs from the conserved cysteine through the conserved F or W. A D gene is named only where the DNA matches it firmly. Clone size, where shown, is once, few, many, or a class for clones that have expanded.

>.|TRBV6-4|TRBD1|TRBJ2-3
TGTGCCAGCAGCGGACAGGGTGGCACAGATACGCAGTATTTT
CASSGQGGTDTQYF
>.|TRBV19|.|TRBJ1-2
TGTGCCACCCTAGGAACAGGCCACTATGGCTACACCTTC
CATLGTGHYGYTF
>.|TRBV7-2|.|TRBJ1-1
TGTGCCAGCAGCTTGGAGGGGAACACTGAAGCTTTCTTT
CASSLEGNTEAFF
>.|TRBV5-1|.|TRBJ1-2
TGCGCCAGCAAAGGGGGACGGGGGCCCATATCCTATGGCTACACCTTC
CASKGGRGPISYGYTF
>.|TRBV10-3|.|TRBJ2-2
TGTGCCATCAGTGACACAGGCTCTGGTAACGCCGGGGAGCTGTTTTTT
CAISDTGSGNAGELFF
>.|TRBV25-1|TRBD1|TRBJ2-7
TGTGCCAGCAGCCGACAGGGAAGTTCCGCCGAGCAGTACTTC
CASSRQGSSAEQYF
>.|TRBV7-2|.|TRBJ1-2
TGTGCCAGCAGCTCAGGGCCGGAGAACTATGGCTACACCTTC
CASSSGPENYGYTF
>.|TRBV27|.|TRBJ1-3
TGTGCCAGCAGTTTTCGCTCTGGAAACACCATATATTTT
CASSFRSGNTIYF
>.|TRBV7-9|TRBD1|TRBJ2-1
TGTGCCAGCAGCCCTAAACAGGGGCCGAGGGTGAATGAGCAGTTCTTC
CASSPKQGPRVNEQFF
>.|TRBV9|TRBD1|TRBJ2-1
TGTGCCAGCAGCCAGGGACAGGGTGGCTACAATGAGCAGTTCTTC
CASSQGQGGYNEQFF
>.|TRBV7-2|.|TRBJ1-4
TGTGCCAGCAGCCCAAGGGCAGCAACTAATGAAAAACTGTTTTTT
CASSPRAATNEKLFF
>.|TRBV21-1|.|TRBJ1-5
TGTGCCAGCACCAAACAGGGGAGGGTCTATAGCAATCAGCCCCAGCATTTT
CASTKQGRVYSNQPQHF
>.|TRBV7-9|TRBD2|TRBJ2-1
TGTGCCAGCAGCCCCCCCTCCCTGCGGGGGGTTCCTCCAGGTGAGCAGTTCTTC
CASSPPSLRGVPPGEQFF
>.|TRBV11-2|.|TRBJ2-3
TGTGCCAGCAGCCTAAACACAGATACGCAGTATTTT
CASSLNTDTQYF
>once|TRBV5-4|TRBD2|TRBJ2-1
TGTGCCAGCAGCTCCATGGGACTATCTTCCTACAATGAGCAGTTCTTC
CASSSMGLSSYNEQFF
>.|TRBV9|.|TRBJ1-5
TGTGCCAGCAGCGCCCGAACAAATCAGCCCCAGCATTTT
CASSARTNQPQHF
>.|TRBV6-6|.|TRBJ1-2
TGTGCCAGCAGTCCGTTCGGGGAACGGGTCAATGGCTACACCTTC
CASSPFGERVNGYTF
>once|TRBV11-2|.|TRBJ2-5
TGTGCCAGCAGCACCGGACACCTCCAAGAGACCCAGTACTTC
CASSTGHLQETQYF
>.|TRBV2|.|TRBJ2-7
TGTGCCAGCACTCGACAGGTCTCCTACGAGCAGTACTTC
CASTRQVSYEQYF
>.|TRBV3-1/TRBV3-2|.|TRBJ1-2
TGTGCCAGCAGCCAAGACCTGTTCGGGACACGGTCCTATGGCTACACCTTC
CASSQDLFGTRSYGYTF
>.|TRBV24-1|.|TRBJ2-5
TGTGCCACCAGTCCACGGTGGACAGCCCAAGAGACCCAGTACTTC
CATSPRWTAQETQYF
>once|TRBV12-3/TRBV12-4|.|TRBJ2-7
TGTGCCAGCAGTCCCTTGCAGGGTTACGAGCAGTACTTC
CASSPLQGYEQYF
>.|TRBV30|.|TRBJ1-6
TGTGCCTGGAGTGTACTCACCAATAATTCACCCCTCCACTTT
CAWSVLTNNSPLHF
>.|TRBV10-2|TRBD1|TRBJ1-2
TGCGCCAGCAGTGATCCTCGCAGGGGGAATGGCTACACCTTC
CASSDPRRGNGYTF
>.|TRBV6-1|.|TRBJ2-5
TGTGCCAGCAGCGAAGGGACTCTCGGAGGGACCCAGTACTTC
CASSEGTLGGTQYF
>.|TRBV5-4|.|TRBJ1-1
TGTGCCAGCAGGCCGGACAGTGATAACACTGAAGCTTTCTTT
CASRPDSDNTEAFF
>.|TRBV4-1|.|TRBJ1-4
TGCGCCAGCAGCCGAGATGAAAAACTGTTTTTT
CASSRDEKLFF
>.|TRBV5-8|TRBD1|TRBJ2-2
TGTGCCAGCAGCAAGGGACAGCAGGGAACCGGGGAGCTGTTTTTT
CASSKGQQGTGELFF
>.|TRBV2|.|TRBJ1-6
TGTGCCAGCAGTGACATACAGAAGAGCTCCTATAATTCACCCCTCCACTTT
CASSDIQKSSYNSPLHF
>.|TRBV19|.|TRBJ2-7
TGTGCCACCTCCACTGGAGGGGTCGGGGCCTACGAGCAGTACTTC
CATSTGGVGAYEQYF
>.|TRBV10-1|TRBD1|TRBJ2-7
TGCGCCAGCAGTGCGGGACAGGGTACAAGTGAGCAGTACTTC
CASSAGQGTSEQYF
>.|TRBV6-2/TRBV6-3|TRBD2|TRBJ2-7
TGTGCCAGCAGTTCTATAGCGGGGGACTCCTACGAGCAGTACTTC
CASSSIAGDSYEQYF
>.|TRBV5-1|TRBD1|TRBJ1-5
TGCGCCAGCAGCTACGGGACAGCTAATCAGCCCCAGCATTTT
CASSYGTANQPQHF
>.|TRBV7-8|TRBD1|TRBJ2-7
TGTGCCAGCAGCCTCAACAGGGGCGAGCAGTACTTC
CASSLNRGEQYF
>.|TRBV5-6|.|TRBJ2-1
TGTGCCACCCAGCGGCGGCAAAGCTCCTACAATGAGCAGTTCTTC
CATQRRQSSYNEQFF
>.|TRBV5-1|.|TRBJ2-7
TGCGCCAGCAGCTTGCGGGGGGCGGTCTACGAGCAGTACTTC
CASSLRGAVYEQYF
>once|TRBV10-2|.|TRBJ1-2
TGCGCCAGCAGTGGGACATCGTCTGGCTACACCTTC
CASSGTSSGYTF
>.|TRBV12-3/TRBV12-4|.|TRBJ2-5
TGTGCCAGCAGTTCGTTTAGGGCGGAGACCCAGTACTTC
CASSSFRAETQYF
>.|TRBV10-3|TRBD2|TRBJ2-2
TGTGCCATTAGGACTAGCGGGGGGGCATCTACCGGGGAGCTGTTTTTT
CAIRTSGGASTGELFF
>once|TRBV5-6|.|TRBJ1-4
TGTGCCAGCAGCAAGGCGGGGGAAAGGGGGAAACTGTTTTTT
CASSKAGERGKLFF
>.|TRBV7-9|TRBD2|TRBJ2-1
TGTGCCAGCAGCGCGACTTATTCTCGGGGAGGGCCCTACAATGAGCAGTTCTTC
CASSATYSRGGPYNEQFF
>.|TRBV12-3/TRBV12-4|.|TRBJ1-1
TGTGCCAGCAGAAAACTGAACACTGAAGCTTTCTTT
CASRKLNTEAFF
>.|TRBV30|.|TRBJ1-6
TGTGCCTGGAGTGTATTCAGTCCCGGCTCCTATAATTCACCCCTCCACTTT
CAWSVFSPGSYNSPLHF
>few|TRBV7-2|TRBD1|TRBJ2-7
TGTGCCAGCAGCTCGGGGACAGGGATGTACGAGCAGTACTTC
CASSSGTGMYEQYF
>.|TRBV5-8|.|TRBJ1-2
TGTGCCAGCAGCTTGGCCGGTGGCGGGGTCTATGGCTACACCTTC
CASSLAGGGVYGYTF
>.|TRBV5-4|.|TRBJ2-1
TGTGCCAGCAGCTTGGCAGGGTGGGGGGATGAGCAGTTCTTC
CASSLAGWGDEQFF
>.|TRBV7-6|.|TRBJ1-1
TGTGCCAGCAGCTTAGCGGGTCGGACAGTTTTGAACACTGAAGCTTTCTTT
CASSLAGRTVLNTEAFF
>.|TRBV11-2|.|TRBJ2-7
TGTGCCAGCAGCCCGCGTAAGGGCCTCTCCTACGAGCAGTACTTC
CASSPRKGLSYEQYF
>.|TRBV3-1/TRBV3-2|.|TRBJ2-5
TGTGCCAGCAGCCAGACTACAGGCCCTCTGGGGGAGACCCAGTACTTC
CASSQTTGPLGETQYF
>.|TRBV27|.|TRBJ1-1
TGTGCCAGTACGGGGGCTACTGAAGCTTTCTTT
CASTGATEAFF
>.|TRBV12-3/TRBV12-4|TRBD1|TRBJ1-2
TGTGCCAGCAGTTGGACAGGTTCGGATGGCTACACCTTC
CASSWTGSDGYTF
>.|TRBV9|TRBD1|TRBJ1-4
TGTGCCAGCAGCGTAGGGGCAGGGGGCGCCGGTGAAAAACTGTTTTTT
CASSVGAGGAGEKLFF
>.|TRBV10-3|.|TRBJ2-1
TGTGCCATCAGTGAGTCTTTGGGGCTTGGGGATGAGCAGTTCTTC
CAISESLGLGDEQFF
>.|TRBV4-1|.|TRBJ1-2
TGCGCCAGCAGCCAAGATGGGACTGCCTATGGCTACACCTTC
CASSQDGTAYGYTF
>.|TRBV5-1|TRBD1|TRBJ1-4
TGCGCCAGCAGCTTTAATGGACAGGGCCGGGAAAAACTGTTTTTT
CASSFNGQGREKLFF
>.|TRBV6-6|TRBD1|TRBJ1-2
TGTGCCAGCAGAGGGACAGGGTATGGCTACACCTTC
CASRGTGYGYTF
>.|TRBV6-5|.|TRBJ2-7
TGTGCCAGCAAAGGAGGGACAGATACCTACGAGCAGTACTTC
CASKGGTDTYEQYF
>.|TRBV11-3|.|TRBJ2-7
TGTGCCAGCAGCCCCGACGGGTACTCCGAGCAGTACTTC
CASSPDGYSEQYF